What follows are 20 T cell receptor beta chains derived from one specimen sequenced in a study of multiple sclerosis patients with progressive multifocal leukoencephalopathy. Time point defined: 6 to 7 months of natalizumab therapy. Clones were read by immunoSEQ multiplex PCR, and TCRdb kept only the in-frame ones, dropping some. This sample has over 25,000 clones; roughly 91% occur once, and the top ten carry 1.5%. The sequencing here drew on PBMCs, taken from a patient treated with natalizumab. These receptors all stem from a human donor with multiple sclerosis.

There are a few counts of this clone. This CDR3 reads CASSPNRAPYEQYF. CDR3 in DNA: TGTGCCAGTAGCCCCAACAGGGCCCCCTACGAGCAGTACTTC. The genes are TRBV19 and TRBJ2-7, with D perhaps matching TRBD1 (6 bases). Germline lookup yields CDR1 LNHDA and CDR2 SQIVND (reference sequence). This CDR3 is built from 14 residues. With 6 bases removed from V and 2 bases from J, the gap between germline ends came to 14 bases.

The V gene is TRBV27, the J gene TRBJ1-2; 9 bases agree with TRBD1. CDR1 is MNHEY, CDR2 SMNVEV, per germline (reference sequence). The CDR3 runs to 16 residues. The J segment lost 9 bases and the V segment lost 5 bases, leaving 16 bases of the junction unmatched. The CDR3 protein is CASSPQGAKVLWSYTF. The CDR3 nucleotides read TGTGCCAGCAGTCCACAGGGGGCCAAGGTTCTATGGAGCTACACCTTC.

This clone was observed a single time. The chain has TRBV28 and TRBJ1-4; possible D gene TRBD1, 5 bases. CDR1 MDHEN and CDR2 SYDVKM come from the germline V gene. Trimming cost V 4 bases and J 8 bases, with 14 bases left between them. The CDR3 spans 14 residues. CDR3 protein: CASSWAGPGEKLFF. The CDR3 nucleotides are TGTGCCAGCAGTTGGGCGGGGCCAGGGGAAAAACTGTTTTTT.

The V call is TRBV30, the J call TRBJ1-3; TRBD1 matches 7 bases. In germline, CDR1 is GTSNPN, CDR2 SVGIG (reference sequence). There are 15 residues in the CDR3. V lost 0 bases and J lost 9; bases outside the gene matches: 11. CDR3 amino acids: CAWSVTQGPRGTIYF. DNA of the CDR3: TGTGCCTGGAGTGTAACACAGGGGCCCCGGGGCACCATATATTTT.

The V gene is TRBV30, the J gene TRBJ2-1; D remains ambiguous. Germline lookup yields CDR1 GTSNPN and CDR2 SVGIG (reference sequence). Trimming cost V 0 bases and J 9 bases, with 6 bases left between them. CDR3 length equals 11 residues. The CDR3 region has the DNA TGTGCCTGGAGTGTAAAAATTGAGCAGTTCTTC. It yields the protein CAWSVKIEQFF.

The rearrangement joins TRBV4-3 to TRBJ2-3, with a possible D match to TRBD2 (6 bases). CDR1 and CDR2 from the germline V gene are LGHNA and YSLEER. Between the trimmed V and J ends, which lost 1 base and 6 bases, there was a span of 11 bases. The CDR3 is made up of 14 amino acids. The CDR3 loop is CASSQGGESDTQYF. DNA for the CDR3: TGCGCCAGCAGCCAAGGCGGGGAATCTGATACGCAGTATTTT.

The chain links TRBV6-1 to TRBJ1-5; 7 bases align to TRBD1. The V segment lost 5 bases and the J segment 6 bases; nucleotides outside the gene matches: 4. This CDR3 spans 13 amino acids. CDR1 and CDR2 from the germline V gene are MNHNS and SASEGT. The CDR3 DNA follows: TGTGCCAGCAGTACGGGACAGCCTCAGCCCCAGCATTTT. This encodes CASSTGQPQPQHF.

The gene calls are TRBV18 and TRBJ1-4, with D possibly TRBD1 on 5 matching bases. Deletions cut 2 bases from V and 5 bases from J, with 9 bases between. This CDR3 region has 14 residues. The germline CDR1 and CDR2 sequences are KGHSH and LQKENI. The DNA of the CDR3 is TGTGCCAGCTCACCAGGGGCCGCCAATGAAAAACTGTTTTTT. Its protein product is CASSPGAANEKLFF.

With respect to this clone: The sample has other DNA sequences that encode this CDR3 too. The rearrangement uses TRBV10-3 and TRBJ2-7, with 10 bases fitting TRBD1. Germline assignment: CDR1 ENHRY and CDR2 SYGVKD. The CDR3 loop spans 13 amino acids. The trim removed 11 bases at V and 7 bases at J, leaving 11 bases unmatched. The CDR3 DNA sequence: TGTGCCGGGGGGGGGACAGGGGTCCGGGAGCAGTACTTC. Protein sequence: CAGGGTGVREQYF.

The V and J genes are TRBV7-9 and TRBJ2-7, with TRBD2 matching 12 bases. V shed 2 bases and J 6 bases; nucleotides not matched to a gene: 8. Germline values: CDR1 SEHNR, CDR2 FQNEAQ (reference sequence). The CDR3 contains 16 residues. CDR3 sequence reads: CASSLSAGTSGFEQYF. The CDR3 DNA reads TGTGCCAGCAGCTTAAGTGCCGGGACTAGCGGGTTCGAGCAGTACTTC.

The chain combines TRBV7-3 with TRBJ1-1, with D possibly being TRBD1 (6 bases). The ends were cut back, 2 bases at V and 9 bases at J, with 16 bases in the middle. Germline CDR1 reads SGHTA; CDR2 reads FQGTGA. The CDR3 is 14 amino acids. DNA for the CDR3: TGTGCCAGCAGCTTACAGACAGGTTCAGGGAAAGCTTTCTTT. Its protein product is CASSLQTGSGKAFF.

This chain joins TRBV28 and TRBJ1-1; D perhaps matches TRBD1 (6 bases). Germline V CDR1 and CDR2: MDHEN, SYDVKM. This CDR3 contains 15 residues. V lost 3 bases, J lost 4 bases, and 15 bases lay in between. CDR3 nucleotide sequence: TGTGCCAGCAGTTTGTCGGGGGCGCAGGGCACTGAAGCTTTCTTT. It encodes CASSLSGAQGTEAFF.

This chain links TRBV6-6 with TRBJ2-7, with D possibly called TRBD1 or TRBD2 (5 bases each). The CDR3 length is 14 residues. CDR1 and CDR2 (germline): MNHNY, SVGAGI (reference sequence). Trimming shortened V by 6 bases and J by 3 bases, and 15 bases separated the two germline ends. In DNA, the CDR3 is TGTGCCAGCAGCACCGGGACGGCCTACTACGAGCAGTACTTC. It encodes CASSTGTAYYEQYF.

The genes are TRBV5-1 and TRBJ2-5; TRBD1 agrees at 10 bases. The assigned J gene may be wrong: the sequence end matches TRBJ2-7 better. Germline CDR1 and CDR2: SGHRS and YFSETQ. The CDR3 is 15 residues long. CDR3 DNA sequence: TGCGCCAGCAGCTTTGGGACAGGGGTCCGGGACGAGCAGTACTTC. This codes for CASSFGTGVRDEQYF.

V and J are TRBV7-8 and TRBJ2-1, with unresolved D. There are 14 residues in the CDR3. Per germline, CDR1 SGHVS and CDR2 FQNEAQ. The germline V and J ends were trimmed by 2 bases and 0 bases, with 5 bases remaining between them. The CDR3 bases are TGTGCCAGCAGCTTATTCAACTCCTACAATGAGCAGTTCTTC. Residues: CASSLFNSYNEQFF. Combining the CDR3 with reference TRBV7-8 and TRBJ2-1 gives the whole variable domain GAGVSQSPRYKVAKRGQDVALRCDPISGHVSLFWYQQALGQGPEFLTYFQNEAQLDKSGLPSDRFFAERPEGSVSTLKIQRTQQEDSAVYLCASSLFNSYNEQFFGPGTRLTVL.

This sequence joins TRBV5-6 and TRBJ1-1; TRBD1 agrees at 8 bases. J gave up 10 bases and V 3 bases, and 5 bases lay outside the gene matches. CDR1 and CDR2 (germline): SGHDT, YYEEEE. CDR3 length equals 12 residues. DNA for the CDR3: TGTGCCAGCAGCTCCTTCGACAGGGGAGCTTTCTTT. It yields the protein CASSSFDRGAFF. The whole variable domain, filled in from reference TRBV5-6 and TRBJ1-1, reads DAGVTQSPTHLIKTRGQQVTLRCSPKSGHDTVSWYQQALGQGPQFIFQYYEEEERQRGNFPDRFSGHQFPNYSSELNVNALLLGDSALYLCASSSFDRGAFFGQGTRLTVV.

The V gene is TRBV9, the J gene TRBJ1-1, with D perhaps TRBD1 (5 bases). Germline V gene lookup returns CDR1 SGDLS and CDR2 YYNGEE. The CDR3 covers 14 residues. Trimming took off 3 bases at V and 4 bases at J, with 13 bases between the two ends. The CDR3, as DNA: TGTGCCAGCAGCGCCTCTCCAGGGAGCACTGAAGCTTTCTTT. It specifies CASSASPGSTEAFF. The variable domain in full, with the rest retrieved from reference TRBV9 and TRBJ1-1, is DSGVTQTPKHLITATGQRVTLRCSPRSGDLSVYWYQQSLDQGLQFLIQYYNGEERAKGNILERFSAQQFPDLHSELNLSSLELGDSALYFCASSASPGSTEAFFGQGTRLTVV.

The chain couples TRBV19 to TRBJ1-4; 7 bases agree with TRBD1. V dropped 5 bases and J dropped 4; count of bases not matched to a gene: 7. Germline CDR1 reads LNHDA; CDR2 reads SQIVND (reference sequence). The CDR3 extends over 15 amino acids. CDR3: CASSRRGTDNEKLFF. The CDR3 DNA sequence: TGTGCCAGTAGTCGCCGCGGGACAGATAATGAAAAACTGTTTTTT.

The V gene is TRBV9, the J gene TRBJ2-2; 10 nucleotides align to TRBD2. CDR3 length equals 16 residues. J gave up 6 bases and V 0 bases, and 5 bases lay outside the gene matches. The germline V gene encodes CDR1 SGDLS and CDR2 YYNGEE. The CDR3 DNA follows: TGTGCCAGCAGCGTAGGCAGCGGGAGGGTAGCCGGGGAGCTGTTTTTT. This encodes CASSVGSGRVAGELFF.

This chain uses TRBV6-5 with TRBJ1-5; unclear D gene. Looked up from germline, CDR1 is MNHEY and CDR2 is SVGAGI. Between the trimmed V and J ends, which lost 6 bases and 4 bases, there was a span of 16 bases. This CDR3 spans 15 amino acids. The DNA for the CDR3 is TGTGCCAGCAGCAAGGGCTTTTGGGGAAATCAGCCCCAGCATTTT. Translating it yields CASSKGFWGNQPQHF.